This T cell receptor (beta chain) was observed in a study of blood T cell repertoires in COVID-19 (dated by TCRdb to between 2020 and 2021). Background on the whole study: Samples from collaborators originated in the United States, Italy and Spain and spanned both the acute and convalescent phases of COVID-19. The prospective study material was composed of cDNA or gDNA derived from T cells, B-cell-depleted T cells, or PBMCs. The dataset comprised deeply sampled blood TCRbeta repertoires from subjects exposed to, actively infected with, or recovered from COVID-19. The repertoires were made available in a free public database intended to serve as a resource for research on the immune response to SARS-CoV-2. Samples were obtained from the ongoing ImmuneRACE study (first 160 participants) and from about 1,300 subjects provided by 6 global collaborators. The sample metadata nearly always contained a de-identified subject ID, COVID-19 status, age in years and sex. Where available, HLA class I and class II types were obtained from metadata supplied by the sample provider rather than from assay-based typing.

The immunoSEQ Assay, a bias-controlled multiplex PCR, was used to amplify TCRbeta CDR3 regions from genomic DNA. Per the authors' processing: The number of nucleated cells in each sample was estimated by amplification of reference gene primers within the assay. To quantify the absolute abundance of each unique TCRbeta CDR3 rearrangement, sequence reads were collapsed and filtered. Productive Simpson clonality was computed per sample as the square root of Simpson's diversity index over productive rearrangements. TCRdb re-hosts the immuneACCESS table, in-frame sequences only. Its copies lack some clones; in the studies checked, an unresolved V gene accounts for under half of them, and the cause for the rest is not known. V, J and clone size reflect that table, while D and trimming were determined from the DNA. For this sample the table gives approximately 310,000 clones, of which 70% to 90% were detected only once. The top ten clonotypes cover around 2.2% of the sample.

Counted from cysteine to phenylalanine, this CDR3 has 13 amino acids. The entry retains the CDR3 DNA only, 39 bases that are in frame from base 1. CDR1 and CDR2 are drawn from the germline V gene (reference sequence): DFQATT, SNEGSKA. V is clipped by 3 bases and J by 3 bases, and the sequence between their germline boundaries is 11 bases long. The full study reports these points: How much clinical and demographic metadata was included differed by source and by participant, and the metadata was provided uncurated.

Comments on this clone: Its antigen remains undetermined. There are no base qualities to consult, and no much larger clone falls within one base.

Enrolling through a virtual design, the prospective study's participants ranged in age from roughly 18 to 100 years and lived across 24 United States geographic areas. Cohort assignment in the prospective study relied on participant-reported clinical history from a screening survey and a study questionnaire. Recovered participants in ImmuneRACE Cohort 3 were defined by two consecutive negative NP/OP PCR tests, clearance by a healthcare professional, or resolution of symptoms. Mobile phlebotomists in the prospective study collected whole blood, serum and a nasopharyngeal or oropharyngeal swab from every participant. Additional blood draws and questionnaires over a 2-month period could optionally be provided by prospective study participants. Before DNA extraction, prospective study blood samples were shipped either frozen or at room temperature.

The chain links TRBV20-1 with TRBJ1-2; TRBD1 is a possible D gene, resting on 6 matching bases. The sample consisted of PBMCs or T cells enriched from blood (not recorded which). The origin of this receptor is a man aged 25 to 40 who had recovered from COVID-19. This receptor carries the CDR3 CSASPGVYYGYTF. The nucleotide sequence is given as TGCAGTGCTAGTCCAGGGGTCTACTATGGCTACACCTTC.